Sequencing of this T cell receptor beta chain was carried out in a study of T cell clusters in autoimmune cytopenias. Concerning this clonotype: The target antigen is unknown.

TRB was amplified by touch-down multiplex PCR, primer pools A and B combined. For each CDR3 protein, TCRdb gives one entry from its re-call of the multiplex PCR reads, without DNA. Recorded for this sample: nearly 7,000 distinct CDR3 sequences. Some 38,000 genome equivalents of blood DNA were amplified for TRB. General study findings and limits: Clustering suggested that physiological T cell clusters were missing in primary autoimmune cytopenia patients.

Germline V gene data show CDR1 as LNHDA and CDR2 as SQIVND (reference sequence). The CDR3 sequence is 14 residues long. This sample also belongs to another study, concerning T cell repertoires in aging, cancer and after chemotherapy.

The chain recombines TRBV19 with TRBJ2-3; the TCRdb call, TRBD1, lacks DNA for checking. Material for sequencing was peripheral blood. This TCR came from a human donor in good health. CDR3: CASSTWDRGDTQYF.